A selection of T cell receptor beta chains follows, all from one sample in a study of T cell repertoires in cytomegalovirus infection. One entry per CDR3 protein results from TCRdb running MiXCR on the reads. The sample includes roughly 180,000 distinct CDR3 sequences, 28% of them seen just once. The specimen sequenced was PBMCs. These receptor sequences come from a human donor in good health (CMV status not recorded). Some clones in this sample may be carry-over from other donors' samples. Each CDR3 is given with its conserved first and last residue. D genes are given only for firm matches. Size tells how often a clone was seen (once, few, many) or the class of an expanded clone, and some rows leave it out.

>NA|TRBJ1-3|TRBV3-1|NA
CASSQRGQFGSGNTIYF
TGTGCCAGCAGCCAACGTGGACAGTTTGGCTCTGGAAACACCATATATTTT
>NA|TRBJ1-2|TRBV7-2|NA
CASRESPANYGYTF
TGTGCCAGCAGGGAAAGCCCTGCTAACTATGGCTACACCTTC
>TRBD1|TRBJ1-2|TRBV7-4|NA
CASSLAGQGIPNYGYTF
TGTGCCAGCAGCTTAGCTGGACAGGGAATCCCTAACTATGGCTACACCTTC
>NA|TRBJ2-1|TRBV7-2|many
CASSSLNEQFF
TGTGCCAGCAGCTCCTTAAATGAGCAGTTCTTC
>NA|TRBJ2-5|TRBV10-1|NA
CASSESGDLETQYF
TGCGCCAGCAGTGAGTCGGGGGACCTGGAGACCCAGTACTTC
>NA|TRBJ2-7|TRBV7-9|NA
CASSLDLDSYEQYF
TGTGCCAGCAGCTTAGACCTCGACTCCTACGAGCAGTACTTC
>NA|TRBJ1-1|TRBV6-2/TRBV6-3|NA
CASSYLATEAFF
TGTGCCAGCAGTTACCTCGCCACTGAAGCTTTCTTT
>NA|TRBJ2-5|TRBV14|few
CASSQVNQETQYF
TGTGCCAGCAGCCAAGTCAACCAAGAGACCCAGTACTTC
>NA|TRBJ1-5|TRBV6-2/TRBV6-3|few
CASSRDNPSNQPQHF
TGTGCCAGCAGCCGGGACAACCCTTCCAATCAGCCCCAGCATTTT
>TRBD1|TRBJ2-1|TRBV7-9|few
CASSFTTGDNEQFF
TGTGCCAGCAGCTTCACGACAGGGGACAATGAGCAGTTCTTC
>TRBD1|TRBJ1-1|TRBV29-1|NA
CSVGQGEWGNTEAFF
TGCAGCGTCGGACAGGGTGAATGGGGGAACACTGAAGCTTTCTTT
>NA|TRBJ1-2|TRBV2|many
CASSEDSHGYTF
TGTGCCAGCAGTGAGGACAGCCATGGCTACACCTTC
>NA|TRBJ2-2|TRBV7-9|NA
CASSTPRGGRDTGELFF
TGTGCCAGCAGCACCCCAAGAGGGGGGCGCGACACCGGGGAGCTGTTTTTT
>TRBD2|TRBJ2-3|TRBV4-2|NA
CASSQDRASGGHTDTQYF
TGTGCCAGCAGCCAAGATAGGGCTAGCGGGGGCCACACAGATACGCAGTATTTT
>NA|TRBJ2-2|TRBV6-6|NA
CASTPLGATGELFF
TGTGCCAGCACCCCCTTGGGGGCGACCGGGGAGCTGTTTTTT
>NA|TRBJ1-1|TRBV5-5|NA
CASSLRGTTEAFF
TGTGCCAGCAGCCTCCGGGGAACCACTGAAGCTTTCTTT
>TRBD1|TRBJ1-6|TRBV6-6|NA
CASSSGTGDSPLHF
TGTGCCAGCAGTTCCGGGACAGGGGATTCACCCCTCCACTTT
>NA|TRBJ2-7|TRBV2|NA
CASSGQGTYEQYF
TGTGCCAGCAGTGGGCAGGGGACCTACGAGCAGTACTTC
>NA|TRBJ2-7|TRBV7-9|NA
CASSEDSSYEQYF
TGTGCCAGCAGCGAGGACAGTTCCTACGAGCAGTACTTC
>NA|TRBJ1-2|TRBV28|NA
CASSSPGQGYTF
TGTGCCAGCAGTTCACCGGGTCAAGGCTACACCTTC
>NA|TRBJ2-2|TRBV12-3/TRBV12-4|NA
CASSLAVGLVAGELFF
TGTGCCAGCAGTTTAGCGGTGGGACTTGTTGCCGGGGAGCTGTTTTTT
>NA|TRBJ1-5|TRBV19|NA
CASTNFRSGNQPQHF
TGTGCCAGTACCAATTTTAGAAGTGGCAATCAGCCCCAGCATTTT